This entry is about one T cell receptor (beta chain). What it recognizes is unknown. The sample belongs to a study of T cells after yellow fever vaccination. The wider study: For low cell numbers, libraries were made with SMART-Seq v4 Ultra Low Input.

Germline V gene sequence: CDR1 DFQATT, CDR2 SNEGSKA (reference sequence). V lost 2 bases to trimming and J lost 5 bases, with 13 bases between them. The CDR3 spans 14 residues. Study conclusions and caveats: Peaking faster, on day 5 versus 15, the secondary response was nonetheless weaker. Abundant clonotypes from the bulk population could get into FACS-sorted repertoires as contaminants.

TCRdb reprocessed the 5' RACE reads with MiXCR, giving one entry per CDR3 protein. The sample lists hundreds of thousands of distinct CDR3 sequences, 18% occurring once. This chain joins TRBV20-1 and TRBJ1-3; D uncertain. The sequencing here drew on PBMCs, taken before the yellow fever booster vaccination. This sequence was found in a man in his late teens or twenties who received the YFV17D yellow fever vaccine. This CDR3 is CSARNRLFRNTIYF. The CDR3, as DNA: TGCAGTGCTAGAAATAGGTTATTCAGAAACACCATATATTTT.